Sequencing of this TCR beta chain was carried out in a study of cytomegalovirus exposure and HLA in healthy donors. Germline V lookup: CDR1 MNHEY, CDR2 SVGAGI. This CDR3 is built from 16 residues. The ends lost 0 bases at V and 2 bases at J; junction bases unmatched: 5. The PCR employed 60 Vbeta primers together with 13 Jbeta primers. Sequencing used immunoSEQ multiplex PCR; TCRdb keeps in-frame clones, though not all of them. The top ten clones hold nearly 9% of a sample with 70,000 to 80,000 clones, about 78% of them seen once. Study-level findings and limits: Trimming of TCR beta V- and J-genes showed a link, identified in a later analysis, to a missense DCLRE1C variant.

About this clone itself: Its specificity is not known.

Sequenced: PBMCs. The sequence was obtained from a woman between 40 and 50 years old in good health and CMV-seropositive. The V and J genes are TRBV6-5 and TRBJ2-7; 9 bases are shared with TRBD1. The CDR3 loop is CASSYSTGGSTYEQYF. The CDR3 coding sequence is TGTGCCAGCAGTTACTCGACAGGGGGTTCAACCTACGAGCAGTACTTC.